This TCR beta chain was captured by sequencing in a study of cytomegalovirus exposure and HLA in healthy donors listed by TCRdb under 2017. A note on the overall study: An earlier analysis of several hundred of the donors reported over 250 Gb of sequence data and 95 million to 130 million unique TCR beta sequences obtained from roughly 170 million T cells. Besides the first cohort of more than 650 subjects, a separate validation cohort made up of roughly 130 different subjects was used. HLA typing included class I and class II loci at four-digit resolution. Typing coverage varied by locus: roughly 629-640 donors for A, B, C, DRB1 and DQB1; roughly 560 for DQA1; more than 600 for DPA1; 450 to 480 for DPB1. Alongside the repertoire data, information on donor age, sex, ethnicity and CMV serostatus was compiled. In a later analysis, previously published TCR beta repertoires from several hundred donors were re-analyzed and high-resolution HLA genotyping was added so that TCR occurrence patterns could be studied. An earlier analysis of about 600 of the donors used high-throughput TCR beta sequencing to judge whether each TCR beta V gene segment behaved as functional or pseudogenic. The study aimed to test whether cataloging public T cell receptors could reveal signatures of past pathogen exposure. Every repertoire in the discovery cohort had been generated on one and the same sequencing platform. Of the 350 to 400 genotyped donors, over 65% fell in the genetic ancestry cluster associated with self-reported Caucasian donors. An early release covering 550 to 650 HLA-typed donors comprised approximately 290 gigabases of sequencing data and 65 million to 100 million unique TCR sequences. Rather than using new phenotypic data, the later analysis identified candidate immune exposures from TCR beta sequences and from how often those sequences occurred across donors. Four to six DR-DQ haplotypes were handled as single units for association and clustering, since linkage in the cohort was strong. A later genetic analysis took genome-wide SNP genotypes for about three fifths of the roughly 670 donors and used that subset as a discovery cohort. To predict cytomegalovirus infection status, the study combined high-throughput TCR immunosequencing, statistical association of individual TCRs with disease status, and machine learning. Using immunosequencing, the study profiled T cell repertoires from 500 to 800 subjects and related those repertoires to cytomegalovirus serostatus. Across around 400 genotyped donors of the cohort, an average of roughly 250,000 unique TCR beta nucleotide sequences per donor were sequenced, and roughly 17% of those sequences were non-productive.

CDR1 and CDR2 are drawn from the germline V gene (reference sequence): SEHNR, FQNEAQ. CDR3 length: 15 amino acids, cysteine to phenylalanine. The kept DNA is CDR3 alone, 45 bases in frame from the first base. Ends trimmed: V by 5 bases, J by 7 bases; bases unmatched to a gene: 9. Turning to this clone: Its antigen is currently not known. Base qualities are not at hand, and no much larger clone is one base apart.

The cohort comprised 670 or so healthy bone marrow donors. At the time of sampling, every cohort member was nominally healthy, though immune exposures that went unrecorded were likely present. The donor was CMV seropositive and belonged to the group of 250 to 350 seropositive cohort members. Each donor provided a peripheral blood sample, and peripheral blood mononuclear cells were used for TCR beta sequencing. The Qiagen DNeasy Blood Extraction Kit was used to extract genomic DNA from the blood cell samples. Beyond this particular receptor, the publication reports: The study listed approximately 160 TCR beta chains as associated with cytomegalovirus. A later analysis found that most CMV-associated TCR beta chains appeared HLA-restricted, with HLA associations seemingly driven largely by CMV exposure. Several of the top co-occurrence clusters appeared to be linked to parvovirus B19, influenza, CMV and Epstein-Barr virus, according to a later analysis. A further reported finding was that TCR beta sequences accurately predicted the HLA-A and HLA-B alleles for most subjects in the first cohort. Correlated functional status among segregating V segments might be attributable to linkage disequilibrium, but an unknown experimental factor could not be ruled out. The authors suggested that the approach could potentially be extended to other disease states and immunological phenotypes. When HLA alleles, especially DR and DQ, strongly co-occurred, attributing TCR associations to individual alleles was difficult. A later genetic analysis associated a missense DCLRE1C variant with V-gene and J-gene trimming of TCR beta chains, and an independent cohort replicated the association. At a false discovery rate of 0.05, a later analysis linked under 20,000 TCR beta sequences to specific HLA alleles. Presence/absence analyses assumed roughly uniform sequencing depth across donors, an assumption that may not hold. Compared with equally common non-associated chains, HLA-associated TCR beta chains in a later analysis were more clonally expanded and had lower generation probabilities. In a later analysis, the rate of TCR association differed among HLA loci, with DRB1 alleles having the most associated TCRs and HLA-C alleles having the fewest. Compared with the roughly 670-donor mean, donors in an Asian-associated ancestry cluster had fewer N-insertions in productive TCRs, according to a later genetic analysis. The classifier was reported to diagnose cytomegalovirus status with high specificity and sensitivity in both the original cohort and the validation cohort. While some public TCRs were present in many individuals, most TCR sequences turned up only very rarely across donors. In an earlier analysis of some 500 of the donors, most TCR beta V segments appeared in productive rearrangements about 87% or about 30% of the time, broadly matching IMGT annotations. Immune exposure information for the cohort was limited to CMV serostatus. In vitro tests confirmed that a few of the cytomegalovirus-associated TCR beta chains recognize cytomegalovirus antigens. Because the 87-base-pair reads could not distinguish some IMGT-functional V segments, including TRBV6-2 and TRBV6-3, those segments were excluded. Because HLA typing was missing for some donors at each locus, association tests included only the typed subset. Only TCR beta chains were sequenced in this cohort, and the absence of alpha or paired-chain data limited detectable features. Roughly 17 rarely observed V segments, including chromosome 9 orphons, were excluded from the earlier analysis of about 610 of the donors because counts were too low. A cluster of highly shared sequence variants was judged likely to be a technical artifact of the sequencing pipeline.

To prepare the library, the immunoSEQ multiplex PCR assay was applied. The multiplex PCR relied on a mix of 60 forward primers for TCR Vbeta segments and 13 reverse primers for TCR Jbeta segments. The CDR3 region of rearranged TCR beta genes was amplified from genomic DNA by a multiplex PCR assay. Amplified TCR beta libraries were sequenced as 87-base-pair reads on the Illumina HiSeq System. The authors processed their data as follows. A later analysis counted approximately 84 million unique TCR beta chains across the 650 to 700 repertoires, and 10 million to 12 million of these chains were shared by at least two donors. A nearest-neighbor algorithm error-corrected the raw reads and collapsed the reads into unique sequences, merging closely related sequences to remove PCR and sequencing errors. Alignment of CDR3 sequences to IMGT reference sequences was used to assign V, D and J gene segments. Each retained sequence needed at least a six-nucleotide match to both a V gene segment and a J gene segment. Rearrangements were classified as productive when the CDR3 lacked stop codons and remained in frame with V and J, and all other rearrangements were classified as non-productive. CDR3 was defined by IMGT convention, running from the second conserved V-encoded cysteine to the conserved J-encoded phenylalanine. In an earlier analysis of 550 to 650 of the donors, sequences lacking an unambiguous match to a single V gene segment were excluded. An earlier analysis of a few hundred of the donors called V segments functional above 56.7% productive rearrangements and segregating when the between-donor standard deviation exceeded 5%. To diagnose cytomegalovirus status from the catalog of TCR beta chain sequences, a statistical classification framework was built. In a later analysis, TCR nucleotide sequences were compared against IMGT/GENE-DB human TR gene sequences so that V and J genes could be assigned. Using the TCRdist pipeline, a later analysis assigned CDR3 sequences along with most-parsimonious VDJ recombination scenarios. In a later analysis, every TCR beta chain was defined by the combination of its CDR3 amino acid sequence and its V-gene family, and reads without a unique V-gene family were dropped. In a later analysis, 500 to 650 highly shared, low-generation-probability nucleotide sequences were removed to address suspected cross-contamination and a sequencing artifact. In a later analysis, a clonal expansion index for each public chain was calculated from normalized within-repertoire ranks of inferred template counts. Generation probabilities in a later analysis came from a VDJ recombination model fitted to out-of-frame rearrangements, and those results were checked against IGoR. In a later analysis, hypergeometric tests were used to score TCR-TCR, TCR-HLA and TCR-CMV co-occurrence, with a repertoire-size bias correction applied to TCR pairs. False discovery rates were estimated in a later analysis by permuting HLA or CMV assignments 20 times. A later analysis grouped co-occurring TCRs with DBSCAN, adding TCRdist sequence similarity when clustering within HLA-allele-positive subsets. Repertoires with fewer than 30,000 or more than 120,000 public chains, plus five repertoires with anomalous nucleotide sharing, were excluded from co-occurrence clustering. TCRdb took over this immuneACCESS table, retaining in-frame rearrangements with V and J assigned. Such tables are incomplete; in checked studies, under half of the missing clones stem from an unresolved V gene, and the remainder is unexplained. The V and J calls and clone size were taken over from that table, and D and trimming were inferred from the DNA. The sample data list 130,000 to 150,000 clones, and around 80% of these were observed just once. The ten largest clones add up to nearly 7% of the sample.

Sequencing input: PBMCs. The sequence links TRBV7-9 to TRBJ1-4, with TRBD1 matching 8 junction bases. The TCR comes from a man in his forties or fifties in good health and CMV-seropositive. At the DNA level, the sequence is TGTGCCAGCAGCCGCAGGGGGCAAGGGATTGAAAAACTGTTTTTT. The translation is CASSRRGQGIEKLFF.